The clone carrying this T cell receptor (beta chain) was recorded only once. The data stem from a study of shared clonotypes between healthy human individuals. Trimming removed 5 bases from V and 4 bases from J, with 15 bases in between. The CDR3 is 15 amino acids. Germline CDR1 and CDR2: SGHNT and YYREEE (reference sequence). CD8 cells classed as naive were CD45RO-negative and positively selected for CCR7, excluding terminally differentiated effector memory CD45RA+ cells. Only in-frame clones appear in the TCRdb table, and some are missing; sequencing was by immunoSEQ multiplex PCR. Of about 2.2 million clones listed, approximately 92% are singletons.

The receptor was isolated from a man between 18 and 29 years old in good health. Some clones in this sample may be carry-over from other donors' samples. The J gene is TRBJ2-2, the V gene TRBV5-4; D might be TRBD2 (6 bases). Input material: naive CD8+ T cells from PBMCs. CDR3 sequence (DNA): TGTGCCAGCAGACCGTGGGCGGAGGGCACCGGGGAGCTGTTTTTT. This encodes CASRPWAEGTGELFF. Full variable domain (remainder filled in from reference TRBV5-4 and TRBJ2-2): ETGVTQSPTHLIKTRGQQVTLRCSSQSGHNTVSWYQQALGQGPQFIFQYYREEENGRGNFPPRFSGLQFPNYSSELNVNALELDDSALYLCASRPWAEGTGELFFGEGSRLTVL.